This TCR beta chain appears in the sequencing data of a study of cytomegalovirus exposure and HLA in healthy donors (dated by TCRdb to 2017 to 2019). For the wider study: An earlier analysis of more than 550 of the donors reported around 280 Gb of sequence data and 117 million unique TCR beta sequences obtained from around 180 million T cells. Roughly 300 gigabases of sequencing data and around 87 million unique TCR sequences were included in an early release covering about 700 HLA-typed donors. Of the roughly 390 genotyped donors, over 65% fell in the genetic ancestry cluster associated with self-reported Caucasian donors. The study aimed to test whether cataloging public T cell receptors could reveal signatures of past pathogen exposure. The T cell repertoires of under 750 subjects were profiled by immunosequencing and related to cytomegalovirus serostatus. Besides the first cohort of around 670 subjects, a separate validation cohort made up of 120 different subjects was used. The study combined high-throughput TCR immunosequencing, statistical association of individual TCRs with disease status, and machine learning to predict cytomegalovirus infection status. To study patterns of TCR occurrence, a later analysis re-analyzed previously published TCR beta repertoires from just over 650 donors and added high-resolution HLA genotyping. Rather than drawing on any new phenotypic data, the later analysis identified candidate immune exposures from TCR beta sequences and the way those sequences occurred across donors. An earlier analysis of 587 of the donors used high-throughput TCR beta sequencing to judge whether each TCR beta V gene segment behaved as functional or pseudogenic. Donor age, sex, ethnicity and CMV serostatus were collected together with the repertoire data. Genome-wide SNP genotypes for about 55% of the roughly 670 donors were used in a later genetic analysis, which treated that subset as a discovery cohort. Every discovery cohort repertoire had been produced on one sequencing platform. HLA typing included class I and class II loci at four-digit resolution. Typing coverage varied by locus: roughly 629-640 donors for A, B, C, DRB1 and DQB1; approximately 560 for DQA1; approximately 570 for DPA1; roughly 450 for DPB1. Roughly five DR-DQ haplotypes were handled as single units for association and clustering, since linkage in the cohort was strong. On average, around 230,000 unique TCR beta nucleotide sequences were sequenced per donor among more than 350 genotyped donors of the cohort, with 15% to 20% of those sequences being non-productive. What the work shows at the level of the full study, not this receptor alone: While some public TCRs were present in many individuals, most TCR sequences turned up only very rarely across donors. At a false discovery rate of 0.05, a later analysis linked 15,000 to 20,000 TCR beta sequences to specific HLA alleles. A total of roughly 160 TCR beta chains were listed by the study as associated with cytomegalovirus. Roughly 15 rarely observed V segments, including chromosome 9 orphons, were excluded from the earlier analysis of approximately 500 of the donors because counts were too low. Because the 87-base-pair reads could not distinguish some IMGT-functional V segments, including TRBV6-2 and TRBV6-3, those segments were excluded. In a later genetic analysis, fewer N-insertions in productive TCRs were reported among donors in an Asian-associated ancestry cluster than the 666-donor mean. CMV serostatus was the only immune exposure information available for the cohort. A later genetic analysis associated a missense DCLRE1C variant with V-gene and J-gene trimming of TCR beta chains, and an independent cohort replicated the association. The sequencing pipeline was judged likely to have produced a cluster of highly shared sequence variants as a technical artifact. Only TCR beta chains were sequenced in this cohort, and the absence of alpha or paired-chain data limited detectable features. A further reported finding was that TCR beta sequences accurately predicted the HLA-A and HLA-B alleles for most subjects in the first cohort. Broadly in line with IMGT annotations, most TCR beta V segments showed up in productive rearrangements about 87% or about 30% of the time in an earlier analysis of 450 to 600 of the donors. In a later analysis, HLA-associated TCR beta chains showed more clonal expansion and lower generation probabilities than non-associated chains that were equally common. A later analysis found that TCR association rates varied across HLA loci, with DRB1 alleles showing the most associated TCRs and HLA-C alleles the fewest. According to a later analysis, most CMV-associated TCR beta chains appeared to be HLA-restricted, and the HLA associations seemed to be driven largely by CMV exposure. Linkage disequilibrium might explain the correlated functional status among segregating V segments, but an unknown experimental factor could not be ruled out. In a later analysis, several top co-occurrence clusters were reported to appear linked to parvovirus B19, influenza, CMV and Epstein-Barr virus. In both the original and validation cohorts, the classifier was reported to diagnose cytomegalovirus status with high specificity and sensitivity. Because HLA typing was missing for some donors at each locus, association tests included only the typed subset. A few of the identified cytomegalovirus-associated TCR beta chains were confirmed in vitro to be specific for cytomegalovirus antigens. When HLA alleles, especially DR and DQ, strongly co-occurred, TCR associations were difficult to assign to individual alleles. According to the authors, the approach could potentially be generalized to other disease states and immunological phenotypes. Roughly uniform sequencing depth across donors was assumed in presence/absence analyses, although this assumption may not hold.

The cohort consisted of 670 or so healthy bone marrow donors. All cohort members were sampled while nominally healthy, although unrecorded immune exposures were likely present. The donor tested CMV seropositive and was one of the 289 seropositive cohort members. Every donor gave a peripheral blood sample, and the peripheral blood mononuclear cells from that sample were used for TCR beta sequencing. Genomic DNA was extracted from the blood cell samples with the Qiagen DNeasy Blood Extraction Kit. V drops 6 bases and J drops 0 bases, leaving 14 bases in between. Its CDR3 holds 16 amino acids, cysteine through phenylalanine. Only the CDR3 DNA stays, 48 bases, in frame from base 1. According to the germline V gene, CDR1 reads MDHEN and CDR2 reads SYDVKM. The library was built by means of the immunoSEQ multiplex PCR assay. A mixture of 60 forward primers for TCR Vbeta segments and 13 reverse primers for TCR Jbeta segments was used in the multiplex PCR. The CDR3 region of rearranged TCR beta genes was amplified from genomic DNA with a multiplex PCR assay. The Illumina HiSeq System was used to sequence the amplified TCR beta libraries as 87-base-pair reads. The original methods were these. Across the 666 repertoires, a later analysis counted tens of millions of unique TCR beta chains, some 11 million of which were shared by at least two donors. Raw reads were error-corrected and collapsed into unique sequences with a nearest-neighbor algorithm that merged closely related sequences to remove PCR and sequencing errors. Alignment of CDR3 sequences to IMGT reference sequences was used to assign V, D and J gene segments. For a sequence to be retained, at least a six-nucleotide match to both a V gene segment and a J gene segment was required. A rearrangement counted as productive if the CDR3 had no stop codons and remained in frame with V and J, and every other rearrangement counted as non-productive. CDR3 was defined by IMGT convention, running from the second conserved V-encoded cysteine to the conserved J-encoded phenylalanine. The earlier analysis of roughly 590 of the donors excluded any sequence lacking an unambiguous match to a single V gene segment. An earlier analysis of 587 of the donors classified V segments as functional when productive rearrangements were above 56.7% and as segregating when the standard deviation between donors was above 5%. A statistical classification framework was developed to diagnose cytomegalovirus status using the catalog of TCR beta chain sequences. In a later analysis, TCR nucleotide sequences were compared against IMGT/GENE-DB human TR gene sequences so that V and J genes could be assigned. A later analysis assigned CDR3 sequences and most-parsimonious VDJ recombination scenarios with the TCRdist pipeline. In a later analysis, each TCR beta chain was defined by its CDR3 amino acid sequence together with its V-gene family, and reads without a unique V-gene family were excluded. As a way to deal with suspected cross-contamination and a sequencing artifact, a later analysis dropped approximately 590 nucleotide sequences that were highly shared and had low generation probability. In a later analysis, a clonal expansion index for each public chain was calculated from normalized within-repertoire ranks of inferred template counts. In a later analysis, generation probabilities were computed using a VDJ recombination model fitted to out-of-frame rearrangements, and the results were checked against IGoR. A later analysis scored TCR-TCR, TCR-HLA and TCR-CMV co-occurrence with hypergeometric tests, applying a repertoire-size bias correction to TCR pairs. To estimate false discovery rates, a later analysis permuted the HLA or CMV assignments 20 times. In a later analysis, co-occurring TCRs were grouped using DBSCAN, with TCRdist sequence similarity added in when clustering inside HLA-allele-positive subsets. Repertoires with fewer than 30,000 or more than 120,000 public chains, plus five repertoires with anomalous nucleotide sharing, were excluded from co-occurrence clustering. This is the immuneACCESS table as TCRdb keeps it, with only in-frame sequences that have V and J called. A part of the clones is gone; compared with another copy, unresolved V genes explain less than half, and the rest is unexplained. The V and J calls and clone size are taken from that table; D and trimming were inferred from the DNA. In this sample the table shows some 200,000 clones, just under 70% of which occur a single time. The ten largest clones capture about 3% of the sample.

On this clone: Its binding antigen is unknown. Per-base qualities were not stored, and no clone one base away is much larger.

The TCR sequence derives from a man in his forties or fifties in good health and CMV-seropositive. Sequenced sample: PBMCs. Here the chain combines TRBV28 and TRBJ2-2; the D region possibly corresponds to TRBD1 (6 bases align). Read as DNA, the sequence is TGTGCCAGCAGAAGTACCGGGACATCGAACACCGGGGAGCTGTTTTTT. Its translation is CASRSTGTSNTGELFF.